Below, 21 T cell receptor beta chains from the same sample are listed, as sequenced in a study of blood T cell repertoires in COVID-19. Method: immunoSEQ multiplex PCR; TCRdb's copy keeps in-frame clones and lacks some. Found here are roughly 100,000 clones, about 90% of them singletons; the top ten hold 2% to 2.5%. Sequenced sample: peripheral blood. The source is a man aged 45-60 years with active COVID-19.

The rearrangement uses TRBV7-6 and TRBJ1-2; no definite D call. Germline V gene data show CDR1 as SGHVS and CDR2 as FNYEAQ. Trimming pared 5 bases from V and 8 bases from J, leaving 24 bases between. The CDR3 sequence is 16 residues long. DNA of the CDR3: TGTGCCAGCAGCATGGCATATAGCGGTGCTTCGGGAGGCTACACCTTC. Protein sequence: CASSMAYSGASGGYTF.

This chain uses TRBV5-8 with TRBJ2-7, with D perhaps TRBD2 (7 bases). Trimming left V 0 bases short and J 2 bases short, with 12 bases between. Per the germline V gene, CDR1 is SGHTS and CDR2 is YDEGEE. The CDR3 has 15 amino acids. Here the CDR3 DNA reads TGTGCCAGCAGCTTGGTCGGGGGGCCAACCTACGAGCAGTACTTC. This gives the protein CASSLVGGPTYEQYF.

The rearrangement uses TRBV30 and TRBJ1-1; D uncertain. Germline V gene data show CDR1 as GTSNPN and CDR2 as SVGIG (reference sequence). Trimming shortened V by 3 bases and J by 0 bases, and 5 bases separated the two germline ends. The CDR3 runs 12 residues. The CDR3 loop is CAWRQMNTEAFF. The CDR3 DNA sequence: TGTGCCTGGAGACAGATGAACACTGAAGCTTTCTTT.

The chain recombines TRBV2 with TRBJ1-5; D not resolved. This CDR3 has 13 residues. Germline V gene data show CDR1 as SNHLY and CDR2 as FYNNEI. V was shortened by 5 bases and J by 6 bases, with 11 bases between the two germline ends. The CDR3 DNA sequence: TGTGCCAGCAGTCGACCGGAGGGTCAGCCCCAGCATTTT. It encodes CASSRPEGQPQHF.

This CDR3 is CAWSPGLAYNEQFF. In DNA, the CDR3 is TGTGCCTGGAGTCCGGGACTTGCTTACAATGAGCAGTTCTTC. J is TRBJ2-1 and V is TRBV30; perhaps TRBD2 as D (6 bases). CDR3 length equals 14 residues. From germline, CDR1 is GTSNPN and CDR2 SVGIG (reference sequence). Trimming removed 2 bases at V and 4 bases at J, with 12 bases between.

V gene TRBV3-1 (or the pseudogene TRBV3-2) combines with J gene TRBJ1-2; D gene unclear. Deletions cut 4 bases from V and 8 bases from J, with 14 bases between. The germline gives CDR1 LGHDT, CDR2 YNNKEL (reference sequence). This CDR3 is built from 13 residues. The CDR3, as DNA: TGTGCCAGCAGCCGAGACCGGTCAGGCGGCTACACCTTC. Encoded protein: CASSRDRSGGYTF.

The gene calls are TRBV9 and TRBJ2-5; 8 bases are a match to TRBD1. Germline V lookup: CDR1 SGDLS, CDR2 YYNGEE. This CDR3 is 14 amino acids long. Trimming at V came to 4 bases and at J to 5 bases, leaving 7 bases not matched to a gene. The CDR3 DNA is TGTGCCAGCAGCATCGCGACAGGGGATGAGACCCAGTACTTC. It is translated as CASSIATGDETQYF.

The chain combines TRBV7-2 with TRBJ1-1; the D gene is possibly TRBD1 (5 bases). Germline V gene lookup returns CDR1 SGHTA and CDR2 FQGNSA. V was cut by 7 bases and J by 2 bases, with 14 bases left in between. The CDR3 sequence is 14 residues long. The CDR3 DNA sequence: TGTGCCAGCACCCTCGACAGTTTAAACACTGAAGCTTTCTTT. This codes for CASTLDSLNTEAFF.

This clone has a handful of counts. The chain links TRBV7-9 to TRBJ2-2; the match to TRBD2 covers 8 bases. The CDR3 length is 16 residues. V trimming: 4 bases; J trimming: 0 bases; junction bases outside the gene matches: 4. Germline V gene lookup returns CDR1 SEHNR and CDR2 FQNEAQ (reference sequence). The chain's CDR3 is CASSYSGATNTGELFF. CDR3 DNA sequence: TGTGCCAGCAGCTATAGCGGGGCTACGAACACCGGGGAGCTGTTTTTT.

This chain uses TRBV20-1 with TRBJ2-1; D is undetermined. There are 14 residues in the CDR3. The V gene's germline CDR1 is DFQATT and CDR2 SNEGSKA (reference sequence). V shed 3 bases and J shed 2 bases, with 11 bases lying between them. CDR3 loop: CSASGLEAYNEQFF. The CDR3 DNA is TGCAGTGCTAGTGGCCTAGAAGCCTACAATGAGCAGTTCTTC.

The CDR3 DNA reads as TGTGCCAGCAGCTTAGACCCCCTGTGGCTAGCGGCGGCCGGGGAGCTGTTTTTT. Protein: CASSLDPLWLAAAGELFF. The chain links TRBV13 to TRBJ2-2; the match to TRBD2 covers 7 bases. The CDR3 is 18 residues long. Germline V gives CDR1 PRHDT, CDR2 FYEKMQ (reference sequence). V was clipped by 1 base and J by 6 bases; unmatched bases: 14.

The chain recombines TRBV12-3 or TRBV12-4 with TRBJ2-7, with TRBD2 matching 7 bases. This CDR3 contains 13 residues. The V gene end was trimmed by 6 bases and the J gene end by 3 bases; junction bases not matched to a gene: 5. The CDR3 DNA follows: TGTGCCAGCAGCATACTAGCGAACTACGAGCAGTACTTC. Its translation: CASSILANYEQYF.

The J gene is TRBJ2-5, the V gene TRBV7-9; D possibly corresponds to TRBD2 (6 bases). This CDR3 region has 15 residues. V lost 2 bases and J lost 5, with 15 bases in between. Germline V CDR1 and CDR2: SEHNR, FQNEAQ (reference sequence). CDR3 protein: CASSLPGEGGETQYF. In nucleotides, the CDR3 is TGTGCCAGCAGCTTACCGGGGGAAGGCGGTGAGACCCAGTACTTC. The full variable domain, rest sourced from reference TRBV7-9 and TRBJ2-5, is DTGVSQNPRHKITKRGQNVTFRCDPISEHNRLYWYRQTLGQGPEFLTYFQNEAQLEKSRLLSDRFSAERPKGSFSTLEIQRTEQGDSAMYLCASSLPGEGGETQYFGPGTRLLVL.

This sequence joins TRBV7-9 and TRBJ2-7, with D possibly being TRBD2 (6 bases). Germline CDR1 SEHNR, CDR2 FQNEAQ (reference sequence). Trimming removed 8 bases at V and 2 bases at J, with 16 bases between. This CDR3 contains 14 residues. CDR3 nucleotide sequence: TGTGCCAGCGGCGGGGCCGCGGGGACCTACGAGCAGTACTTC. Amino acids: CASGGAAGTYEQYF.

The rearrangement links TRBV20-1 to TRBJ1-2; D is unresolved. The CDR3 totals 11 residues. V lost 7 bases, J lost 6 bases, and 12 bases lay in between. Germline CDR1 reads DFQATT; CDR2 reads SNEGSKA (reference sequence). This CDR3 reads CSVSNRNGYTF. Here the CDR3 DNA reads TGCAGTGTGTCTAACAGAAATGGCTACACCTTC.

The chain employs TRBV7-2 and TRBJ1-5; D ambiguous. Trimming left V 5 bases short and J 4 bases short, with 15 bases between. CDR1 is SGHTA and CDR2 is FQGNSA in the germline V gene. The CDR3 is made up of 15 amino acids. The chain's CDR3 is CASSLILGPNQPQHF. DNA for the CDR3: TGTGCCAGCAGCCTGATCCTTGGGCCAAATCAGCCCCAGCATTTT.

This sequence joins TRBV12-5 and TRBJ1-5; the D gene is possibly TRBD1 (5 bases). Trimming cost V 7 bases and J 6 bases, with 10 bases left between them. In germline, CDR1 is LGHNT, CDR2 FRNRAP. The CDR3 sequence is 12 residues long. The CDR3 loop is CASEGWGQPQHF. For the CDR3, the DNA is TGTGCTAGTGAGGGGTGGGGTCAGCCCCAGCATTTT. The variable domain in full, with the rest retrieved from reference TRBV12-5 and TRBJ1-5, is DARVTQTPRHKVTEMGQEVTMRCQPILGHNTVFWYRQTMMQGLELLAYFRNRAPLDDSGMPKDRFSAEMPDATLATLKIQPSEPRDSAVYFCASEGWGQPQHFGDGTRLSIL.

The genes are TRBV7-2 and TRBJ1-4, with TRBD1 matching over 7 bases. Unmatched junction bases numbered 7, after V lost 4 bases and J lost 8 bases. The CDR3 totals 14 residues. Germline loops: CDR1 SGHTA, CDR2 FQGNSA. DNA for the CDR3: TGTGCCAGCAGCTATGGAGGGGGCGGGGAAAAACTGTTTTTT. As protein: CASSYGGGGEKLFF.

The CDR3 is CASSFGQVYTF. DNA for the CDR3: TGTGCCAGCAGTTTTGGACAGGTCTACACCTTC. The chain links TRBV6-6 to TRBJ1-2; 7 nucleotides agree with TRBD1. V shed 4 bases and J 10 bases; nucleotides not matched to a gene: 3. This CDR3 region has 11 residues. Per the germline V gene, CDR1 is MNHNY and CDR2 is SVGAGI (reference sequence).

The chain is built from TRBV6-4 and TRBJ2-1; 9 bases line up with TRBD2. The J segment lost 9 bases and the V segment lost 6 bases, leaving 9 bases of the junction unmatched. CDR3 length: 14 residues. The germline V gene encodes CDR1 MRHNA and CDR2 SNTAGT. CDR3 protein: CASSTRGGPGEQFF. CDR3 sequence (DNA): TGTGCCAGCAGCACGCGGGGGGGCCCAGGTGAGCAGTTCTTC.

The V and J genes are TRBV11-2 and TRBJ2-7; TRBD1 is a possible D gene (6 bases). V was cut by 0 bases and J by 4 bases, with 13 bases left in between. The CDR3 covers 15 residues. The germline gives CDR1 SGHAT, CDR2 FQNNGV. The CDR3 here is CASSLDGQWLYEQYF. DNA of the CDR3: TGTGCCAGCAGCTTAGACGGACAGTGGCTTTACGAGCAGTACTTC.